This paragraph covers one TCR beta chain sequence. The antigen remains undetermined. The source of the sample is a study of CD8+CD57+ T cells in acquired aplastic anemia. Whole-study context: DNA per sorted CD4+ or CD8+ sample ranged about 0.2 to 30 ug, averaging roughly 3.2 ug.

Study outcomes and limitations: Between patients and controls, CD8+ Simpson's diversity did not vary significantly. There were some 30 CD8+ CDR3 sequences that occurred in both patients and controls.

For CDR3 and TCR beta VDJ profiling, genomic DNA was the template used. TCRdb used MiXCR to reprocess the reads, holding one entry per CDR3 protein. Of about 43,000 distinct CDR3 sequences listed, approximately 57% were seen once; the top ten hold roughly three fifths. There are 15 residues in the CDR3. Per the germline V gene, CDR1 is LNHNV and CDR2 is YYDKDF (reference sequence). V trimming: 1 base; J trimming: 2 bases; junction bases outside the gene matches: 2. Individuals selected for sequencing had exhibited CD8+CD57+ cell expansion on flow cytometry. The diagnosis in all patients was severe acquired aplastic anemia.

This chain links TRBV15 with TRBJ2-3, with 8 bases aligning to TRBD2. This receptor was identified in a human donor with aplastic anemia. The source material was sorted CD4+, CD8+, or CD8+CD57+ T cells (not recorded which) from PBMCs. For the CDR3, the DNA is TGTGCCACCAGCAGAGTAGCGGGAACCACAGATACGCAGTATTTT. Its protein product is CATSRVAGTTDTQYF.